This T cell receptor (beta chain) was captured by sequencing in a study of T cell clusters in autoimmune cytopenias. Overall study findings and caveats: Clustering suggested that physiological T cell clusters were missing in primary autoimmune cytopenia patients. TRB repertoire shifts in secondary cytopenia and chronic lymphocytic leukemia mostly reflected lymphoma, not autoimmunity.

This clonotype ranks as medium-sized in terms of frequency. Its antigen is not known. TRB rearrangements were amplified by touch-down multiplex PCR with mixed TRB-A/B primers. TCRdb reprocessed the multiplex PCR reads; each CDR3 protein has one entry and no DNA is given. In total, the table holds over 7,500 distinct CDR3 sequences. TRB was amplified from approximately 250 ng of peripheral blood genomic DNA per sample. This CDR3 contains 12 residues. Germline V gene lookup returns CDR1 GTSNPN and CDR2 SVGIG (reference sequence). The sequencing sample was made of peripheral blood. The sequence was obtained from a human donor with an autoimmune cytopenia or autoimmune hepatitis (not recorded which). V and J are TRBV30 and TRBJ1-5; TCRdb's D gene call, TRBD1, goes unchecked for lack of DNA. CDR3 loop: CAWRRRGGPQHF. The entire variable domain, with the rest obtained from reference TRBV30 and TRBJ1-5, is as follows: SQTIHQWPATLVQPVGSPLSLECTVEGTSNPNLYWYRQAAGRGLQLLFYSVGIGQISSEVPQNLSASRPQDRQFILSSKKLLLSDSGFYLCAWRRRGGPQHFGDGTRLSIL.